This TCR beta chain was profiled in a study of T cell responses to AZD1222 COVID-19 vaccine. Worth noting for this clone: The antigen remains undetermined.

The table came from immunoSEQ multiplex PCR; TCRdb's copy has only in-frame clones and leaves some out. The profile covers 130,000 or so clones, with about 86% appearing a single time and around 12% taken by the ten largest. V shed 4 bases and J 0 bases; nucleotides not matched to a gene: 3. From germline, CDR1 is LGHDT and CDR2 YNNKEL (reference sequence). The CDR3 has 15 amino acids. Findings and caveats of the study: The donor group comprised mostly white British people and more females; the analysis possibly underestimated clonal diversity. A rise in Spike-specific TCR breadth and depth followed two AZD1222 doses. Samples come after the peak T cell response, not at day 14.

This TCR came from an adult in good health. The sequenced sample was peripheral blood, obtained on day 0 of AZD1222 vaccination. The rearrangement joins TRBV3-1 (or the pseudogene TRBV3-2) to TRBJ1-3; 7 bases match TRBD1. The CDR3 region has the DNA TGTGCCAGCAGCCTGGGACAGTACTCTGGAAACACCATATATTTT. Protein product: CASSLGQYSGNTIYF.